Each of the 30 T cell receptor beta chains below was sequenced from the same sample in a study of T cell repertoires in cytomegalovirus infection. TCRdb re-called the reads with MiXCR, one entry per CDR3 protein. The repertoire holds about 500,000 distinct CDR3 sequences, about 33% seen once, with about a sixth in the top ten. These receptors' targets are unknown. The sample here was cultured PBMCs, taken from culture after CMV antigen stimulation. The receptor set was obtained from a human donor in good health (CMV status not recorded). Some clones in this sample may be carry-over from other donors' samples.

The V gene is TRBV10-3, the J gene TRBJ2-1; no definite D call. CDR3 length equals 18 residues. Germline loops: CDR1 ENHRY, CDR2 SYGVKD. Trimming took off 5 bases at V and 9 bases at J, with 29 bases between the two ends. The CDR3 sequence is CAISPSTGLSKLMGEQFF. The DNA for the CDR3 is TGTGCCATCAGTCCAAGTACCGGGCTCTCTAAACTTATGGGTGAGCAGTTCTTC.

This chain joins TRBV12-3 or TRBV12-4 and TRBJ1-4; D is undetermined. The CDR3 consists of 11 residues. The ends were cut back, 5 bases at V and 3 bases at J, with 1 base in the middle. CDR3 DNA sequence: TGTGCCAGCAGTGCTAATGAAAAACTGTTTTTT. This encodes CASSANEKLFF.

The chain is built from TRBV7-9 and TRBJ2-7; 7 bases are a match to TRBD2. V lost 4 bases, J lost 6 bases, and 15 bases stayed unmatched. The CDR3 runs to 16 residues. Germline V gives CDR1 SEHNR, CDR2 FQNEAQ (reference sequence). CDR3 sequence: CASSSDLTSGISEQYF. The CDR3 DNA reads as TGTGCCAGCAGCTCCGATTTGACGAGCGGGATTTCCGAGCAGTACTTC. Using reference TRBV7-9 and TRBJ2-7 for the parts outside the CDR3, the full variable domain is DTGVSQNPRHKITKRGQNVTFRCDPISEHNRLYWYRQTLGQGPEFLTYFQNEAQLEKSRLLSDRFSAERPKGSFSTLEIQRTEQGDSAMYLCASSSDLTSGISEQYFGPGTRLTVT.

The rearrangement links TRBV20-1 to TRBJ1-5; D may be TRBD1 (6 bases). Germline V gene data show CDR1 as DFQATT and CDR2 as SNEGSKA (reference sequence). The CDR3 is 16 amino acids. The V end lost 7 bases, the J end lost 2 bases, and 21 bases lay between the germline ends. The CDR3 DNA sequence: TGCAGTGACTTTTTCCCCGGTACAGGGCGCAATCAGCCCCAGCATTTT. It is translated as CSDFFPGTGRNQPQHF.

There are a few counts of this clonotype. This chain links TRBV19 with TRBJ1-5; no definite D call. V lost 7 bases and J 7 bases, leaving 14 bases between the germline ends. The CDR3 loop spans 13 amino acids. CDR1 and CDR2 from the germline V gene are LNHDA and SQIVND (reference sequence). DNA of the CDR3: TGTGCCAGTACCCTGGGGTGGCACCAGCCCCAGCATTTT. Amino acids: CASTLGWHQPQHF.

The sample holds many counts of this clonotype. This chain links TRBV7-2 with TRBJ1-1; D is unresolved. Per germline, CDR1 SGHTA and CDR2 FQGNSA. Between the trimmed V and J ends, which lost 0 bases and 0 bases, there was a span of 8 bases. The CDR3 sequence is 15 residues long. CDR3 sequence reads: CASSLASALNTEAFF. Written as DNA, the CDR3 is TGTGCCAGCAGCTTAGCGTCAGCCTTGAACACTGAAGCTTTCTTT.

This clonotype was picked up a small number of times. The gene calls are TRBV11-2 and TRBJ2-3; TRBD2 matches 9 bases. Trimming cost V 4 bases and J 11 bases; bases outside gene matches: 13. This CDR3 region has 15 residues. Germline CDR1 is SGHAT and CDR2 is FQNNGV. This CDR3 reads CASSSISGRIVQQYF. CDR3 DNA sequence: TGTGCCAGCAGCTCGATTAGCGGGAGAATTGTCCAGCAGTATTTT.

This clonotype was detected many times. The chain uses TRBV10-2 and TRBJ2-2; 11 bases align to TRBD1. Germline CDR1 is WSHSY and CDR2 is SAAADI. The CDR3 sequence is 13 residues long. V dropped 6 bases and J dropped 6; count of bases not matched to a gene: 0. In DNA form, the CDR3 reads TGCGCCAGCAGGGGACAGGGGGCCGGGGAGCTGTTTTTT. Its translation: CASRGQGAGELFF.

The V call is TRBV12-3 or TRBV12-4, the J call TRBJ1-5; no reliable D call. There are 12 residues in the CDR3. The germline V and J ends were trimmed by 3 bases and 7 bases, with 7 bases remaining between them. CDR3 sequence: CASSFERQPQHF. CDR3 bases: TGTGCCAGCAGTTTTGAGCGGCAGCCCCAGCATTTT.

This clonotype was observed a handful of times. Written as DNA, the CDR3 is TGCGCCAGCAGCCAAACTAGCGGGCCAGCTGAAAACATTCAGTACTTC. Residues: CASSQTSGPAENIQYF. J is TRBJ2-4 and V is TRBV4-1; 9 bases match TRBD2. The CDR3 spans 16 residues. V shed 2 bases and J 5 bases; nucleotides not matched to a gene: 7. Germline CDR1 is MGHRA and CDR2 is YSYEKL.

V gene TRBV5-6 combines with J gene TRBJ2-1, with unresolved D. Trimming stripped 0 bases from V and 7 bases from J, with 11 bases between. The CDR3 has 14 residues. In germline, CDR1 is SGHDT, CDR2 YYEEEE. The CDR3 DNA reads TGTGCCAGCAGCTTGGAATTCGCATGGAATGAGCAGTTCTTC. Translation: CASSLEFAWNEQFF.

The chain is built from TRBV27 and TRBJ2-5; weak D call: TRBD1 (6 bases). The V end was cut by 1 base, the J end by 5 bases, with 17 bases between. From germline, CDR1 is MNHEY and CDR2 SMNVEV (reference sequence). CDR3 length equals 16 residues. The CDR3 DNA is TGTGCCAGCAGTTTATACTCCCTAACAGGGACGGAGACCCAGTACTTC. Its translation is CASSLYSLTGTETQYF.

This clonotype was counted ten times or more. The genes are TRBV7-9 and TRBJ1-5; possibly TRBD1 for D (6 bases). With 4 bases removed from V and 3 bases from J, the gap between germline ends came to 7 bases. Germline CDR1 reads SEHNR; CDR2 reads FQNEAQ (reference sequence). The CDR3 is 13 residues long. DNA of the CDR3: TGTGCCAGCAGCTACAGGGCCAATCAGCCCCAGCATTTT. This translates into CASSYRANQPQHF.

CDR3 coding DNA: TGCAGCGTCCTTCTACTAGCGGGCCTCACAGATACGCAGTATTTT. It yields the protein CSVLLLAGLTDTQYF. This chain links TRBV29-1 with TRBJ2-3, with 9 nucleotides matching TRBD2. V trimming: 6 bases; J trimming: 2 bases; junction bases outside the gene matches: 9. The CDR3 has 15 amino acids. Germline-derived CDR1 and CDR2 are SQVTM and ANQGSEA.

This sequence joins TRBV19 and TRBJ2-7; the D gene is possibly TRBD1 (6 bases). Trimming left V 2 bases short and J 4 bases short, with 21 bases between. The CDR3 loop spans 17 amino acids. Per the germline V gene, CDR1 is LNHDA and CDR2 is SQIVND (reference sequence). The CDR3 is CASSIRSQTGAWYEQYF. The DNA of the CDR3 is TGTGCCAGTAGTATACGTTCCCAGACAGGAGCATGGTACGAGCAGTACTTC. Drawing the rest from reference TRBV19 and TRBJ2-7, the complete variable domain is DGGITQSPKYLFRKEGQNVTLSCEQNLNHDAMYWYRQDPGQGLRLIYYSQIVNDFQKGDIAEGYSVSREKKESFPLTVTSAQKNPTAFYLCASSIRSQTGAWYEQYFGPGTRLTVT.

J is TRBJ2-5 and V is TRBV11-1; D not resolved. This CDR3 has 14 amino acids. Germline CDR1 reads SGHAT; CDR2 reads FQDESV (reference sequence). With 1 base removed from V and 5 bases from J, the gap between germline ends came to 11 bases. As DNA, the CDR3 is TGTGCCAGCAGCTTAGGAGGATTCGGGGAGACCCAGTACTTC. It specifies CASSLGGFGETQYF.

J is TRBJ1-6 and V is TRBV6-5, with no clear D. The V end lost 1 base, the J end lost 10 bases, and 11 bases lay between the germline ends. This CDR3 region has 14 residues. Germline-derived CDR1 and CDR2 are MNHEY and SVGAGI. The CDR3 DNA reads as TGTGCCAGCAGTTACTTCCGCCGGAGATCACCCCTCCACTTT. Amino acids: CASSYFRRRSPLHF.

The rearrangement joins TRBV29-1 to TRBJ2-5, with D hard to call. Germline CDR1 is SQVTM and CDR2 is ANQGSEA. V was shortened by 7 bases and J by 2 bases, with 11 bases between the two germline ends. The length of the CDR3 is 12 residues. In DNA form, the CDR3 reads TGCAGCGCCCTCTACGAACAAGAGACCCAGTACTTC. This encodes CSALYEQETQYF.

There are many counts of this clonotype. V usage is TRBV7-2 and J usage is TRBJ1-6, with TRBD1 identical over 7 bases. Per germline, CDR1 SGHTA and CDR2 FQGNSA. The CDR3 length is 15 residues. V dropped 3 bases and J dropped 6; count of bases not matched to a gene: 5. CDR3 in DNA: TGTGCCAGCAGCTTCGACAGGGTGGGTAATTCACCCCTCCACTTT. Translating gives CASSFDRVGNSPLHF.

This chain connects TRBV20-1 to TRBJ2-3, with 12 positions matching TRBD2. Per the germline V gene, CDR1 is DFQATT and CDR2 is SNEGSKA (reference sequence). CDR3 size: 15 residues. J gave up 5 bases and V 3 bases, and 6 bases lay outside the gene matches. Here the CDR3 reads CSASASGRAGDTQYF. The CDR3 DNA reads TGCAGTGCTAGTGCTAGCGGGAGGGCCGGAGATACGCAGTATTTT.

This clonotype was seen more than once but under ten times. The rearrangement links TRBV11-2 to TRBJ2-1; 11 nucleotides line up with TRBD2. The CDR3 runs to 12 residues. CDR1 is SGHAT, CDR2 FQNNGV, per germline. The ends lost 8 bases at V and 7 bases at J; junction bases unmatched: 1. CDR3 protein: CASASGRNEQFF. CDR3 in DNA: TGTGCCAGCGCTAGCGGGAGGAATGAGCAGTTCTTC.

The gene calls are TRBV29-1 and TRBJ1-1; tentative D call: TRBD1 (6 bases). The germline CDR1 and CDR2 sequences are SQVTM and ANQGSEA. This CDR3 comprises 11 residues. Trimming cost V 4 bases and J 11 bases, with 14 bases left between them. CDR3 region: CSVGGGGGAFF. CDR3 nucleotide sequence: TGCAGCGTTGGGGGAGGGGGGGGTGCTTTCTTT.

This clonotype was observed at least ten times. This chain connects TRBV7-2 to TRBJ1-1; the match to TRBD1 covers 8 bases. The junction had 13 bases not matched to a gene; V was cut back by 5 bases and J by 5 bases. CDR3 size: 16 residues. The germline V gene has CDR1 SGHTA and CDR2 FQGNSA. For the CDR3, the DNA is TGTGCCAGCAGCCCACATGCGCAGGGGGCCGGGACTGAAGCTTTCTTT. Protein: CASSPHAQGAGTEAFF.

V gene TRBV4-1 combines with J gene TRBJ2-2; 7 bases are shared with TRBD2. The CDR3 sequence is 15 residues long. The V gene end was trimmed by 0 bases and the J gene end by 3 bases; junction bases not matched to a gene: 1. Germline V gene data show CDR1 as MGHRA and CDR2 as YSYEKL. CDR3 in DNA: TGCGCCAGCAGCCAAGATAGCGGGTACACCGGGGAGCTGTTTTTT. This sequence encodes CASSQDSGYTGELFF.

The genes are TRBV4-3 and TRBJ2-1, with D possibly matching TRBD2 (6 bases). V lost 4 bases, J lost 4 bases, and 11 bases lay in between. CDR1 LGHNA and CDR2 YSLEER come from the germline V gene. This CDR3 has 14 amino acids. CDR3 protein: CASSPGVGYNEQFF. CDR3 DNA sequence: TGCGCCAGCAGCCCGGGGGTTGGGTACAATGAGCAGTTCTTC.

This clonotype has a handful of counts. V is TRBV6-1 and J is TRBJ2-7; the D call may be TRBD1 or TRBD2 (5 bases each). CDR3 length: 13 amino acids. Trimming stripped 4 bases from V and 5 bases from J, with 12 bases between. Germline V gene lookup returns CDR1 MNHNS and CDR2 SASEGT. The CDR3 sequence: CASSANRGDEQYV. The CDR3, as DNA: TGTGCCAGCAGTGCCAATCGAGGGGACGAGCAGTACGTC.

This chain joins TRBV11-2 and TRBJ1-4; 8 positions match TRBD1. The length of the CDR3 is 18 residues. V was clipped by 1 base and J by 1 base; unmatched bases: 8. Germline V gives CDR1 SGHAT, CDR2 FQNNGV. The CDR3 coding sequence is TGTGCCAGCAGCTTAGGGTCCAGGGGGCGCCGAACTAATGAAAAACTGTTTTTT. It specifies CASSLGSRGRRTNEKLFF.

This clonotype was detected only a few times. The chain uses TRBV20-1 and TRBJ2-1; D perhaps matches TRBD2 (5 bases). V was clipped by 3 bases and J by 11 bases, with 17 bases between them. This CDR3 is 13 amino acids long. The germline V gene has CDR1 DFQATT and CDR2 SNEGSKA (reference sequence). The CDR3 nucleotides read TGCAGTGCTAGGCCCTCCATGGAGGCACAGCAGTTCTTC. Amino acids: CSARPSMEAQQFF.

The gene calls are TRBV5-1 and TRBJ2-3; 10 bases are shared with TRBD2. The V and J ends lost 3 bases and 0 bases, in that order; junction bases with no gene match: 13. CDR3 length: 19 residues. Germline V lookup: CDR1 SGHRS, CDR2 YFSETQ. Written as DNA, the CDR3 is TGCGCCAGCAGCTCCCACTTGAGCGGGAGGGCCCCTAGCACAGATACGCAGTATTTT. Translated: CASSSHLSGRAPSTDTQYF.

This clonotype was counted a few times. J is TRBJ2-2 and V is TRBV11-2, with 9 nucleotides matching TRBD2. V shed 5 bases, J shed 1 base, and the junction held 5 bases outside the gene matches. This CDR3 spans 16 amino acids. Germline V CDR1 and CDR2: SGHAT, FQNNGV. For the CDR3, the DNA is TGTGCCAGCAGCCGTAGACTAGCGGAGAACACCGGGGAGCTGTTTTTT. Amino acids: CASSRRLAENTGELFF.